This TCR beta chain was identified during a study of blood T cell repertoires in COVID-19. Assay used: immunoSEQ multiplex PCR; TCRdb lists only in-frame clones, some missing. The table shows roughly 50,000 clones, with approximately 91% occurring only once. The CDR3 length is 13 residues. The V call is TRBV21-1, the J call TRBJ1-5; whether TRBD1, the table's D call, matches the DNA was not checked. TRBV21-1 is annotated as a pseudogene. This clonotype was obtained from a man aged 45-65 years with acute or convalescent COVID-19. The sample taken for sequencing was peripheral blood. CDR3 sequence: CASSKVADQPQHF. The CDR3 DNA sequence: TGTGCCAGCAGCAAAGTGGCAGATCAGCCCCAGCATTTT.